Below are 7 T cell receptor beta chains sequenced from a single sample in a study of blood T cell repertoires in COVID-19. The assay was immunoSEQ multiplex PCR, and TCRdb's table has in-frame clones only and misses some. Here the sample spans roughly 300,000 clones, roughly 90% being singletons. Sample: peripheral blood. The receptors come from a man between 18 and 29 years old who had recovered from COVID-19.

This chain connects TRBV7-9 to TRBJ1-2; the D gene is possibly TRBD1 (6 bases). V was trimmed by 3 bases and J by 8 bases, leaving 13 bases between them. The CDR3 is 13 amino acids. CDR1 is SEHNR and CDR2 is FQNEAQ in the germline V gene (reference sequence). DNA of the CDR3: TGTGCCAGCAGCTTGGACAACAGGGTCGGCTACACCTTC. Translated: CASSLDNRVGYTF.

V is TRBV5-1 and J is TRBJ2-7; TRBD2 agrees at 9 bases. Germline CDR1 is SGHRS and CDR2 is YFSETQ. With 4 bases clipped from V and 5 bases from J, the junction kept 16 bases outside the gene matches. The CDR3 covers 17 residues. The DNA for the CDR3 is TGCGCCAGCAGCCCGGAGGCCCAGACTAGCGGTAAAAACGAGCAGTACTTC. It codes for CASSPEAQTSGKNEQYF.

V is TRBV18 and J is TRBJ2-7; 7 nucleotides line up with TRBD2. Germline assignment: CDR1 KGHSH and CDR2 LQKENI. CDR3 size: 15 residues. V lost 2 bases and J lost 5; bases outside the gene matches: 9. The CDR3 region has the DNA TGTGCCAGCTCACCAGGGAGGGGATGGGGCCACGAGCAGTACTTC. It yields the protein CASSPGRGWGHEQYF.

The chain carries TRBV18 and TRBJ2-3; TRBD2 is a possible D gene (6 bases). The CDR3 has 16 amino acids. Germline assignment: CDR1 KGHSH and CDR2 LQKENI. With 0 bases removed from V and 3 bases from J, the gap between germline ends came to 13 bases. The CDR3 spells CASSPPSGVGTDTQYF. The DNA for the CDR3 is TGTGCCAGCTCACCACCCTCGGGAGTGGGAACAGATACGCAGTATTTT.

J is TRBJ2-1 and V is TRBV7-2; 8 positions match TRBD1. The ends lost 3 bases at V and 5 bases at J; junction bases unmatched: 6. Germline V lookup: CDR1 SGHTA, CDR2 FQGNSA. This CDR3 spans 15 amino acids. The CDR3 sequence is CASSFDRGTHNEQFF. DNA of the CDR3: TGTGCCAGCAGCTTCGACAGGGGTACACACAATGAGCAGTTCTTC.

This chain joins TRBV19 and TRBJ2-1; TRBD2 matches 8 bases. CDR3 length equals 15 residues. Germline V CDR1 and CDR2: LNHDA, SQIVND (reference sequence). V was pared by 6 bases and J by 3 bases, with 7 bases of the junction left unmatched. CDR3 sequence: CASSFSGNVYNEQFF. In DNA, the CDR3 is TGTGCCAGTAGCTTTAGCGGGAACGTCTACAATGAGCAGTTCTTC.

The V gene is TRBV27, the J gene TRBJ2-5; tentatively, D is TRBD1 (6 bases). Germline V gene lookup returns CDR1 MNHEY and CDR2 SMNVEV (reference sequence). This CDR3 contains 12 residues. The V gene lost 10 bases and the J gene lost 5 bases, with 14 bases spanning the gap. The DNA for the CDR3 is TGTGCCACCAGGGGCTTGTCGGAGACCCAGTACTTC. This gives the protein CATRGLSETQYF.